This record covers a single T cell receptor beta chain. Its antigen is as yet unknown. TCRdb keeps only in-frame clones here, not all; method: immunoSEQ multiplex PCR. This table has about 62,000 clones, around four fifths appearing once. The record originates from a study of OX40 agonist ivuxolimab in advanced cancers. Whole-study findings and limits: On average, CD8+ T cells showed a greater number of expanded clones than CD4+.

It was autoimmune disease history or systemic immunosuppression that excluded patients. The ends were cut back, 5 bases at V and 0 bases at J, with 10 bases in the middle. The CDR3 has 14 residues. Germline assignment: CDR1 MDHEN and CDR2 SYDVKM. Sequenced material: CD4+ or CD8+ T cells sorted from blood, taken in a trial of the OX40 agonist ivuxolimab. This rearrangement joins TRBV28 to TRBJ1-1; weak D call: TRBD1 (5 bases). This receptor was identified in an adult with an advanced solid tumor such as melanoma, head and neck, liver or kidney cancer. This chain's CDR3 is CASSTRVLNTEAFF. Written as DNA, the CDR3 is TGTGCCAGCAGTACCAGGGTTTTGAACACTGAAGCTTTCTTT.